The 24 T cell receptor beta chains below come from one sample, sequenced in a study of T cell responses to AZD1222 COVID-19 vaccine (dated by TCRdb to 2020 to 2022). This sample's time point label indicates: baseline before first vaccination. Receptors were amplified or captured by the immunoSEQ multiplex PCR assay. TCRdb provides this immuneACCESS table in a form limited to in-frame rearrangements. Some clones are lacking; in checked studies, under half of them reflect an unresolved V gene, and why the rest are absent is not known. This sample has around 92,000 clones in its table, and around 90% of those were observed once. The top ten clonotypes cover 7.5% of the sample. The material was peripheral blood, obtained on day 0 of AZD1222 vaccination. These TCRs come from an adult in good health.

This clone appeared once. The chain employs TRBV6-4 and TRBJ2-1; D might be TRBD1 (5 bases). Germline lookup yields CDR1 MRHNA and CDR2 SNTAGT. The V end lost 0 bases, the J end lost 7 bases, and 16 bases lay between the germline ends. The CDR3 extends over 16 amino acids. The CDR3 bases are TGTGCCAGCAGTGACTCTGGAAGGGGCTCCGTAAATGAGCAGTTCTTC. Protein: CASSDSGRGSVNEQFF.

This rearrangement joins TRBV10-1 to TRBJ1-6; D call uncertain. The V gene's germline CDR1 is WNHNN and CDR2 SYGVQD (reference sequence). Trimming stripped 3 bases from V and 2 bases from J, with 17 bases between. CDR3 size: 18 residues. This CDR3 reads CASSDSRRRATYNSPLHF. In DNA, the CDR3 is TGCGCCAGCAGTGATTCCAGGAGGAGGGCGACCTATAATTCACCCCTCCACTTT.

This chain uses TRBV11-2 with TRBJ1-1; D call uncertain. The germline V and J ends were trimmed by 1 base and 0 bases, with 9 bases remaining between them. Per the germline V gene, CDR1 is SGHAT and CDR2 is FQNNGV. CDR3 length equals 15 residues. CDR3 region: CASSLVGMMNTEAFF. CDR3 nucleotide sequence: TGTGCCAGCAGCTTAGTGGGCATGATGAACACTGAAGCTTTCTTT. The whole variable domain, remainder taken from reference TRBV11-2 and TRBJ1-1, is EAGVAQSPRYKIIEKRQSVAFWCNPISGHATLYWYQQILGQGPKLLIQFQNNGVVDDSQLPKDRFSAERLKGVDSTLKIQPAKLEDSAVYLCASSLVGMMNTEAFFGQGTRLTVV.

The chain employs TRBV6-4 and TRBJ1-2, with no clear D. This CDR3 has 13 amino acids. CDR1 is MRHNA, CDR2 SNTAGT, per germline. The V and J ends lost 6 bases and 8 bases respectively, with 16 bases between them. The CDR3 region is CASRASELGGYTF. Written as DNA, the CDR3 is TGTGCCAGCAGGGCATCGGAATTGGGCGGCTACACCTTC.

The V and J genes are TRBV6-5 and TRBJ1-2; D gene ambiguous. The length of the CDR3 is 15 residues. Trimming took 2 bases from V and 4 from J, leaving 14 bases between them. Germline V gene sequence: CDR1 MNHEY, CDR2 SVGAGI. The CDR3 sequence: CASSYKKTDPYGYTF. CDR3 DNA: TGTGCCAGCAGTTACAAAAAGACCGACCCCTATGGCTACACCTTC.

CDR3 loop: CASSPQAYEAFF. The CDR3, as DNA: TGTGCCAGCAGTCCCCAGGCGTACGAAGCTTTCTTT. The V and J genes are TRBV28 and TRBJ1-1; D call uncertain. Trimming shortened V by 5 bases and J by 8 bases, and 12 bases separated the two germline ends. The length of the CDR3 is 12 residues. Germline V gene sequence: CDR1 MDHEN, CDR2 SYDVKM.

The chain carries TRBV9 and TRBJ2-7; maybe TRBD1 (5 bases). V was shortened by 0 bases and J by 6 bases, with 13 bases between the two germline ends. The germline V gene encodes CDR1 SGDLS and CDR2 YYNGEE. CDR3 length equals 14 residues. In DNA, the CDR3 is TGTGCCAGCAGCGTAGAGGCCGTAGGGGCCGAGCAGTACTTC. As protein: CASSVEAVGAEQYF.

This rearrangement joins TRBV4-2 to TRBJ2-2; a weak D match, TRBD2 (7 bases). Germline V gene lookup returns CDR1 LGHNA and CDR2 YNFKEQ. The germline V and J ends were trimmed by 5 bases and 2 bases, with 18 bases remaining between them. CDR3 length equals 17 residues. Written as DNA, the CDR3 is TGTGCCAGCAGCGGCCGCCTGGGGGGGCCAAACACCGGGGAGCTGTTTTTT. Protein product: CASSGRLGGPNTGELFF.

In this sample, this clone turned up a few times. The genes are TRBV6-5 and TRBJ2-7; TRBD1 matches at 8 bases. The germline V gene encodes CDR1 MNHEY and CDR2 SVGAGI. V dropped 6 bases and J dropped 4; count of bases not matched to a gene: 5. The CDR3 contains 13 residues. CDR3: CASRPGQDYEQYF. As DNA, the CDR3 is TGTGCCAGCAGGCCGGGACAGGATTACGAGCAGTACTTC.

The V and J genes are TRBV9 and TRBJ2-1; D not certain. The germline CDR1 and CDR2 sequences are SGDLS and YYNGEE. There are 13 residues in the CDR3. Trimming removed 0 bases from V and 3 bases from J, with 4 bases in between. In nucleotides, the CDR3 is TGTGCCAGCAGCGTAGGTATCTACAATGAGCAGTTCTTC. Translation: CASSVGIYNEQFF.

This clone was detected only a few times. The chain employs TRBV6-1 and TRBJ1-5; tentatively, D is TRBD1 (6 bases). In germline, CDR1 is MNHNS, CDR2 SASEGT. This CDR3 has 14 residues. V dropped 5 bases and J dropped 8 bases, with 16 bases sitting between them. The CDR3 nucleotides read TGTGCCAGCAGTTATGGGACAATGGCGGAGCCCCAGCATTTT. Amino acids: CASSYGTMAEPQHF.

This clone has more than one count but fewer than ten. The junction departs from the called germline gene at one end, perhaps through a read error. V usage is TRBV7-7 and J usage is TRBJ1-1, with D uncertain. This CDR3 comprises 13 residues. Germline CDR1 and CDR2: SSHAT and FNYEAQ (reference sequence). CDR3 residues: CASSLDRNTEAFF. The CDR3 DNA follows: TGTGCTAGCAGCTTAGACCGGAACACTGAAGCTTTCTTT. The whole variable domain, filled in from reference TRBV7-7 and TRBJ1-1, reads GAGVSQSPRYKVTKRGQDVTLRCDPISSHATLYWYQQALGQGPEFLTYFNYEAQPDKSGLPSDRFSAERPEGSISTLTIQRTEQRDSAMYRCASSLDRNTEAFFGQGTRLTVV.

V and J are TRBV28 and TRBJ2-7, with 9 bases that match TRBD1. Germline CDR1 reads MDHEN; CDR2 reads SYDVKM. The V segment lost 2 bases and the J segment 0 bases; nucleotides outside the gene matches: 2. This CDR3 region has 15 residues. The CDR3 DNA is TGTGCCAGCAGTTTAATGGGACAGGGCTCCTACGAGCAGTACTTC. This sequence encodes CASSLMGQGSYEQYF.

The rearrangement links TRBV5-8 to TRBJ2-7; D not resolved. V was shortened by 4 bases and J by 2 bases, with 10 bases between the two germline ends. Germline V CDR1 and CDR2: SGHTS, YDEGEE. This CDR3 has 13 amino acids. The DNA of the CDR3 is TGTGCCAGCAGCCTCGCACTCACCTACGAGCAGTACTTC. Encoded protein: CASSLALTYEQYF.

DNA of the CDR3: TGCGCCAGCAGTGACGGGGGCGGCACAGATACGCAGTATTTT. Amino acid sequence: CASSDGGGTDTQYF. This chain links TRBV10-1 with TRBJ2-3; the D call may be TRBD1 or TRBD2 (6 bases each). V lost 3 bases and J 1 base, leaving 8 bases between the germline ends. The CDR3 runs 14 residues. CDR1 is WNHNN, CDR2 SYGVQD, per germline (reference sequence).

As concerns this clone: A read error may produce the germline difference seen at one junction end. The V gene is TRBV30, the J gene TRBJ2-7; possibly TRBD1 or TRBD2 for D (5 bases each). CDR1 and CDR2 from the germline V gene are GTSNPN and SVGIG (reference sequence). The CDR3 extends over 13 amino acids. The CDR3 coding sequence is TGTGCGTGGACGAATGGTGGGGGCTACGAGCAGTACTTC. This sequence encodes CAWTNGGGYEQYF.

The chain is built from TRBV28 and TRBJ1-5, with D unresolved. Trimming shortened V by 4 bases and J by 13 bases, and 17 bases separated the two germline ends. There are 13 residues in the CDR3. Germline V gene data show CDR1 as MDHEN and CDR2 as SYDVKM. CDR3: CASSSVGLRVQHF. The CDR3 nucleotides read TGTGCCAGCAGTTCGGTGGGGTTGAGGGTTCAGCATTTT.

The rearrangement joins TRBV27 to TRBJ2-2; TRBD1 matches at 11 bases. V was clipped by 7 bases and J by 5 bases; unmatched bases: 9. Germline V gene lookup returns CDR1 MNHEY and CDR2 SMNVEV (reference sequence). The length of the CDR3 is 16 residues. This CDR3 reads CASKFEDRGLTGELFF. CDR3 nucleotides: TGTGCCAGCAAGTTTGAGGACAGGGGGCTTACCGGGGAGCTGTTTTTT.

The V call is TRBV2, the J call TRBJ1-3, with D hard to call. This CDR3 is built from 13 residues. V gave up 4 bases and J gave up 2 bases, with 6 bases separating them. Germline V gene lookup returns CDR1 SNHLY and CDR2 FYNNEI. The CDR3 protein is CASSASAGNTIYF. The CDR3 DNA sequence: TGTGCCAGCAGTGCCTCGGCTGGAAACACCATATATTTT. Looking up the rest from reference TRBV2 and TRBJ1-3 gives the full variable domain: EPEVTQTPSHQVTQMGQEVILRCVPISNHLYFYWYRQILGQKVEFLVSFYNNEISEKSEIFDDQFSVERPDGSNFTLKIRSTKLEDSAMYFCASSASAGNTIYFGEGSWLTVV.

V gene TRBV27 combines with J gene TRBJ1-2; a possible D gene is TRBD1 (6 bases). The CDR3 spans 15 residues. Germline loops: CDR1 MNHEY, CDR2 SMNVEV (reference sequence). V was pared by 6 bases and J by 6 bases, with 20 bases between. The CDR3 spells CASSKAGGQIDGYTF. In DNA form, the CDR3 reads TGTGCCAGCAGCAAGGCGGGGGGGCAAATCGATGGCTACACCTTC.

Only one count was recorded for this clone. The V and J genes are TRBV5-1 and TRBJ1-2; 10 nucleotides align to TRBD1. V was pared by 4 bases and J by 7 bases, with 7 bases of the junction left unmatched. CDR1 is SGHRS, CDR2 YFSETQ, per germline. CDR3 length: 14 residues. The CDR3 here is CASSHPTGGFGYTF. Here the CDR3 DNA reads TGCGCCAGCAGCCATCCGACAGGGGGCTTTGGCTACACCTTC.

The chain links TRBV15 to TRBJ1-1, with no clear D. V lost 0 bases, J lost 2 bases, and 4 bases lay in between. The CDR3 has 13 residues. Germline CDR1 and CDR2: LNHNV and YYDKDF (reference sequence). This CDR3 is CATSRDTNTEAFF. In nucleotides, the CDR3 is TGTGCCACCAGCAGAGACACTAACACTGAAGCTTTCTTT.

The V call is TRBV3-1 (or the pseudogene TRBV3-2), the J call TRBJ1-1, with no clear D. The CDR3 spans 12 residues. The germline V gene encodes CDR1 LGHDT and CDR2 YNNKEL (reference sequence). Trimming took 1 base from V and 9 from J, leaving 9 bases between them. The CDR3 DNA is TGTGCCAGCAGCCAAGCGGCTGAGAAAGCTTTCTTT. It translates to CASSQAAEKAFF.

V is TRBV2 and J is TRBJ1-5; 8 bases match TRBD1. Germline V lookup: CDR1 SNHLY, CDR2 FYNNEI. The CDR3 covers 15 residues. Trimming took 3 bases from V and 2 from J; bases not matched to a gene: 3. CDR3 amino acids: CASSDPGGGNQPQHF. Written as DNA, the CDR3 is TGTGCCAGCAGTGATCCAGGGGGCGGCAATCAGCCCCAGCATTTT.